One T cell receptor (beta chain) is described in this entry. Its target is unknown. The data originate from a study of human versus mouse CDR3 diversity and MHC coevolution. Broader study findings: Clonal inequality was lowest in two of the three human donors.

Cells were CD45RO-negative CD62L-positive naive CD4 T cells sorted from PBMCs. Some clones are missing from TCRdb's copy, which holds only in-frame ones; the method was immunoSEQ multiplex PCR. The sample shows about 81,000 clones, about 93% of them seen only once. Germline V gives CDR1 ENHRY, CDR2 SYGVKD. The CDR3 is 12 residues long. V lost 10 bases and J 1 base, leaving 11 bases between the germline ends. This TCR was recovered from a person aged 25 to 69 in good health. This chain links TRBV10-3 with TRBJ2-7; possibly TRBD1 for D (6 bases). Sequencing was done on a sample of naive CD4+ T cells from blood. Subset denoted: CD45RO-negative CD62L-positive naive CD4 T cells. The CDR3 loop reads CANRDTSYEQYF. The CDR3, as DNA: TGTGCCAACCGGGACACTTCCTACGAGCAGTACTTC.